This TCR beta chain appears in the sequencing data of a study of blood T cells in healthy people across ages (dated by TCRdb to between 2014 and 2017). With respect to the entire study: In model experiments, template switching captured roughly one uniquely barcoded TCR beta cDNA molecule for every two T cells. Using deep sequencing normalized with unique cDNA molecular identifiers, the study measured how TCR beta repertoire diversity changes with age. The donors were split into four age groups: young (average around 15 years), middle-aged (about 40), aged (about 62) and long-lived (approximately 89). Two additional independent replicas of 1 million unique cDNA reads from the same blood draw were analyzed for two donors (one aged 18 to 29 and one aged 80 or older). Broad study findings and their caveats: Estimates of total diversity from one million sequenced T cells were regarded as lower bounds and underestimates. Donor CMV infection status was unknown, potentially confounding age-related changes in expanded clonotypes. Observed TCR beta diversity correlated strongly with the percentage of naive T cells measured by flow cytometry. Since profiling was done on bulk unsorted PBMCs, naive and antigen-experienced compartments could not be conclusively compared. Compared with the aged group, more naive CD4+ T cells, fewer expanded clones and increased TCR diversity were shown by the long-lived group, suggesting age selection. As age increased, observed TCR beta diversity per million T cells dropped in a roughly linear way, and a significant reduction was already evident by age about 40.

Worth noting for this clonotype: Its specific antigen is unknown. The record has no base qualities; no much larger clone is one base away.

Preparation of the library involved 5' RACE. The sequencing machine was an Illumina HiSeq 2500. A second PCR of 7 to 11 cycles was performed with a sample-barcoded 5' primer and a J-beta primer mix. A unique molecular identifier was introduced onto each TCR beta cDNA molecule by a template-switch 5' adaptor carrying 12 random nucleotides. Each sample yielded at least 3 million CDR3-containing paired-end reads. The Mint cDNA synthesis kit, primed by a TRBC-specific oligonucleotide, was used to synthesize first-strand cDNA from all RNA. All cDNA was treated with uracil-DNA glycosylase and then went through a first 18-cycle PCR with the universal primers M1SS and BC2_uni_R. Concerning the study's data processing: For normalization, 1 million high-quality reads were randomly selected from each sample, with every read carrying a distinct molecular identifier. Instead of being binned into consensus sequences, reads with shared molecular identifiers were discarded. MiTCR, set to a Q25 quality threshold and the strictest error-elimination algorithm, was used for CDR3 identification, clonotype clustering and error correction. A nonparametric unseen species model using Euler transformation provided a lower-bound estimate of total TCR beta diversity. Starting from the raw public reads, TCRdb applied fastp trimming at Q25, assembled clones with MiXCR and retained in-frame beta chains. Each record represents a unique CDR3 protein, reported with the most common genes and DNA among its rows. These V and J calls are TCRdb output, not the study's own analysis. Here the sample has approximately 780,000 distinct CDR3 sequences; under 30% occur a single time. Clones ranked in the top ten supply 3% of the sample.

The CDR3 holds 15 amino acids from the cysteine to the phenylalanine. Only CDR3 DNA remains: 45 bases, in frame from the first base. V is pruned by 0 bases and J by 5 bases, leaving 5 bases of the junction without a gene match. The germline V gene yields SGDLS for CDR1 and YYNGEE for CDR2. Donors were a few dozen systemically healthy Caucasian individuals from Russia aged roughly 6 to 90 years. Ten milliliters of peripheral blood were drawn from each donor into EDTA-treated Vacutainer tubes. Ficoll-Paque density-gradient centrifugation was used to isolate PBMCs, with at least 6 million per sample. Total RNA, at least 6 micrograms per sample, was extracted from PBMCs with Trizol reagent. For every donor, an aliquot of PBMCs went through flow cytometry to measure the percentages of naive CD45RAhigh/CD27high T cells. These data also featured in a second study, about T cells of mothers and their children. The second study, in turn, reports: The donors were nine systemically healthy Caucasian individuals, made up of three mothers and their six children. cDNA synthesis used all of the extracted RNA, with approximately 1.6 ug of RNA in each 15 ul reaction. In the second PCR, the M1S primer introduced both the sample barcodes and 2-4 random nucleotides. Over 9.5 million TCR beta CDR3 reads were obtained for each mother, and some 3 million reads were obtained for each child. In both related and unrelated pairs, thymic selection shapes the output of TCR recombination in a similar way, with inherited differences having only a minor effect. Normalized repertoire overlap in related mother-child pairs was always slightly higher than in unrelated mother-child pairs, but the difference was never significant. No persistent microchimeric T cell clones were detected, at a sensitivity of roughly 100 clones per million clonotypes. The study used deep NGS to compare TCR beta repertoires of mothers and children, seeking features distinguishing related mother-child pairs from unrelated individuals. Mothers averaged roughly 40 +/- 4 years of age and children averaged around 10 +/- 4 years. After adapter ligation was performed with NEBNext reagents, the libraries were sequenced on an Illumina HiSeq 2000 with 100+100 nt paired-end reads. Mother and child libraries were prepared a month apart and sequenced in separate runs to prevent cross-contamination. For each donor, somewhere between roughly 500,000 and 2,100,000 distinct TCR beta clonotypes were identified. Naive TCR beta clonotypes were estimated from low-frequency clonotypes matched to each donor's FACS-determined naive share, without sorting.

Sequenced material: blood. This TCR derives from a boy aged 5-17 years in good health. Recombination connected TRBV9 to TRBJ2-5; TRBD1 fits 9 bases in the junction. The CDR3: CASSVVGQGFETQYF. The nucleotide sequence is TGTGCCAGCAGCGTAGTGGGACAGGGATTTGAGACCCAGTACTTC.